This T cell receptor beta chain was identified during a study of CXCR3-negative and CXCR3-positive naive CD8 T cells. Via 5' RACE with UMI labels, TRB cDNA libraries were prepared. TCRdb reprocessed the 5' RACE reads and keeps a single row for each CDR3 protein, giving no DNA. This sample's table reports more than 50,000 distinct CDR3 sequences. CDR3 length: 12 residues. Germline CDR1 reads SGHRS; CDR2 reads YFSETQ. A CD45RO-CCR7+CD27+CD95- profile was what naive CD8+ T cells displayed. Overall study results and limits: TRB CDR3 properties served as the basis for inferring TCR strength, and surface CD5 was comparable between naive subsets. Cryopreserved cells showed partially decreased CXCR3 expression, and most assays used fresh PBMCs. For memory CD8+ cells diversity was much lower, but both naive subsets had comparably high diversity.

Details on this clonotype: Its antigen is unidentified.

Material: naive CXCR3- CD8+ T cells from blood. Subset indicated: CD45RO-CCR7+CD27+CD95- naive CD8+ T cells lacking CXCR3 (TNR3-). The sequence derives from a human donor in good health. Some clones in this sample may be carry-over from other donors' samples. The gene calls are TRBV5-1 and TRBJ1-1. CDR3 region: CASSLDGIEAFF. The complete variable domain, with remaining parts taken from reference TRBV5-1 and TRBJ1-1, reads KAGVTQTPRYLIKTRGQQVTLSCSPISGHRSVSWYQQTPGQGLQFLFEYFSETQRNKGNFPGRFSGRQFSNSRSEMNVSTLELGDSALYLCASSLDGIEAFFGQGTRLTVV.